This paragraph covers one TCR beta chain sequence. No antigen is known for it. Germline assignment: CDR1 MNHNY and CDR2 SVGAGI (reference sequence). This CDR3 is built from 14 residues. Trimming at V came to 6 bases and at J to 2 bases, leaving 6 bases not matched to a gene. Only in-frame clones appear in the TCRdb table, and some are missing; sequencing was by immunoSEQ multiplex PCR. The table shows tens of thousands of clones, with approximately 85% occurring only once. All patients were mismatch repair deficient, assessed by either PCR or immunohistochemistry. The TCR-sequenced patients were a few responders to pembrolizumab. The sample comes from a study of PD-1 blockade in mismatch repair-deficient tumors. On the study more broadly: Patients had approximately 13 mismatch repair-deficient cancer types, all previously treated and progressing.

Points from the study as a whole: Tumor-resident clones, often absent from pretreatment blood, expanded after pembrolizumab and then contracted.

This chain links TRBV6-6 with TRBJ2-7; 8 nucleotides align to TRBD2. The TCR comes from an adult with mismatch repair-deficient cancer. The specimen was peripheral blood, collected 2 weeks after starting pembrolizumab. The CDR3 DNA reads TGTGCCAGCAGGGACCGGGGGGGCGCCTACGAGCAGTACTTC. Protein product: CASRDRGGAYEQYF.